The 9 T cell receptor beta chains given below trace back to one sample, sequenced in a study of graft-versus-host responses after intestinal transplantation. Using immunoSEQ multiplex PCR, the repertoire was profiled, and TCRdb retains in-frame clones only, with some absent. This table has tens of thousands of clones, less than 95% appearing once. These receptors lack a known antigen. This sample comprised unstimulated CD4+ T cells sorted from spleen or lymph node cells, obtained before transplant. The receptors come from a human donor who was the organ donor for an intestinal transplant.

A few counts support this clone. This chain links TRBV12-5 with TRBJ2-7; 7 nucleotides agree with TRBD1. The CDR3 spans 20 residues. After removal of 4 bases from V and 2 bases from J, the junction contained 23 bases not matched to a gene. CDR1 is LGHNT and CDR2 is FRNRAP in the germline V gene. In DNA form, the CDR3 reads TGTGCTAGTGGTTGGAAGACAGGGTTCGTTGGCCCCACCCTACCCTACGAGCAGTACTTC. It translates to CASGWKTGFVGPTLPYEQYF.

CDR3 in DNA: TGCGCCAGCAGCCATGGACAGTACATTTTCATTTCACCCCTCCACTTT. Protein: CASSHGQYIFISPLHF. V gene TRBV4-1 combines with J gene TRBJ1-6, with D possibly matching TRBD1 (6 bases). From germline, CDR1 is MGHRA and CDR2 YSYEKL. The CDR3 runs to 16 residues. Trimming shortened V by 3 bases and J by 9 bases, and 18 bases separated the two germline ends.

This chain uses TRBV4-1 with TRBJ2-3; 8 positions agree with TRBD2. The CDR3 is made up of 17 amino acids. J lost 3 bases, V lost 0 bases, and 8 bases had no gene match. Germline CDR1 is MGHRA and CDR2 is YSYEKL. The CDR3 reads CASSQEGAGGGTDTQYF. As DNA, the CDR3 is TGCGCCAGCAGCCAAGAGGGGGCGGGGGGTGGAACAGATACGCAGTATTTT.

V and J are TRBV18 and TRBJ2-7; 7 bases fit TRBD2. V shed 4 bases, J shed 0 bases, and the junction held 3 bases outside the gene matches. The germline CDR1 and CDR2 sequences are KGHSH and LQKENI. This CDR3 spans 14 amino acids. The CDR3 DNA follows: TGTGCCAGCTCACGGAGCGGGGCCTCCTACGAGCAGTACTTC. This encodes CASSRSGASYEQYF.

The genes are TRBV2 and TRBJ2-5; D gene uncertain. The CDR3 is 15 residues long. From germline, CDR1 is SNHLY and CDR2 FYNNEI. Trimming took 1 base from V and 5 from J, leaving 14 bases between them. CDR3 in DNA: TGTGCCAGCAGTGAAGGGTCCCTAGTCGGGGAGACCCAGTACTTC. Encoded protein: CASSEGSLVGETQYF.

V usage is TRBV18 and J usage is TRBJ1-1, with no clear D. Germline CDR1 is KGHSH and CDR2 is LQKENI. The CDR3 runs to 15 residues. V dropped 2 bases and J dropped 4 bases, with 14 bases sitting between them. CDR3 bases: TGTGCCAGCTCACCAGGCCTATACCTGCCCACTGAAGCTTTCTTT. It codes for CASSPGLYLPTEAFF.

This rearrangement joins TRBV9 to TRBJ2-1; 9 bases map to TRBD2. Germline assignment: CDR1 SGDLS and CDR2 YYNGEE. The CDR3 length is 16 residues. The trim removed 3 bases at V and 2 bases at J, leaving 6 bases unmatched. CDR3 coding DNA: TGTGCCAGCAGCGCGGACGCGGGGGGGCCCTACAATGAGCAGTTCTTC. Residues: CASSADAGGPYNEQFF.

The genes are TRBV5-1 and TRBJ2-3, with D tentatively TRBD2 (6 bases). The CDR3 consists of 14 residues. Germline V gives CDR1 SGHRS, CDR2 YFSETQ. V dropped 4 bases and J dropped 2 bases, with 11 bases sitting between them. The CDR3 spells CASSPGDPTDTQYF. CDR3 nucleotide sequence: TGCGCCAGCAGCCCGGGGGACCCCACAGATACGCAGTATTTT.

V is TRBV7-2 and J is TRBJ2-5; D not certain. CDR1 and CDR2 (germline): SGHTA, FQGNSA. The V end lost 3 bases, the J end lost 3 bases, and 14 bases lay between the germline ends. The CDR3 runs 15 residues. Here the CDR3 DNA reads TGTGCCAGCAGCTTCCGGTCCAAAATAGAAGAGACCCAGTACTTC. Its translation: CASSFRSKIEETQYF.